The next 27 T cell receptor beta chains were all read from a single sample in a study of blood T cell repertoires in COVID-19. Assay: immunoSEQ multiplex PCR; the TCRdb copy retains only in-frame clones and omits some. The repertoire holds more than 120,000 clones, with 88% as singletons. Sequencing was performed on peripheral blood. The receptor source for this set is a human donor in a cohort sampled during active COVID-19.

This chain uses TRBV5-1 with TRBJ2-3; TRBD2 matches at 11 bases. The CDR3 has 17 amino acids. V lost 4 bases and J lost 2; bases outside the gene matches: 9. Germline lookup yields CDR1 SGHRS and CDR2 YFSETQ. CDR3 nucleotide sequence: TGCGCCAGCAGCCCGCAAACTAGCGGGGGAATCACAGATACGCAGTATTTT. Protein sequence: CASSPQTSGGITDTQYF.

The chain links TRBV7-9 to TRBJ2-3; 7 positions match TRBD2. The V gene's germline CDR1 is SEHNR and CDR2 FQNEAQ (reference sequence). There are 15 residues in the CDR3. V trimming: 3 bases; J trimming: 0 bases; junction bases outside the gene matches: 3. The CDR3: CASSFGGTSTDTQYF. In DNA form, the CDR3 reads TGTGCCAGCAGCTTCGGGGGGACCAGCACAGATACGCAGTATTTT.

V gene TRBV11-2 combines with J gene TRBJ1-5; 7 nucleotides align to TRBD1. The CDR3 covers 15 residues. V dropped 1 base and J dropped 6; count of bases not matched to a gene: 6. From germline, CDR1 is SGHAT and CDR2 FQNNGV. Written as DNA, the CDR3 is TGTGCCAGCAGCTTAGTGACAGGGTGGAGTCAGCCCCAGCATTTT. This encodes CASSLVTGWSQPQHF.

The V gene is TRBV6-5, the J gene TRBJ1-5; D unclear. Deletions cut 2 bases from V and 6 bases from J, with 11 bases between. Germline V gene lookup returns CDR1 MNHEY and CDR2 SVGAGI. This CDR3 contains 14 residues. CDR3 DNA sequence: TGTGCCAGCAGTTACCGGGAGGGAGGTCAGCCCCAGCATTTT. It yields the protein CASSYREGGQPQHF.

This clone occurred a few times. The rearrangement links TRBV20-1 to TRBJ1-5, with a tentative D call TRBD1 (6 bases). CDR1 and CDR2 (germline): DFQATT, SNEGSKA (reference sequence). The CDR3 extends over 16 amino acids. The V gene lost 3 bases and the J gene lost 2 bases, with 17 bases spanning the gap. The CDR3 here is CSASDAGRGGNQPQHF. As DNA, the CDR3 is TGCAGTGCTAGTGATGCAGGCAGGGGAGGCAATCAGCCCCAGCATTTT.

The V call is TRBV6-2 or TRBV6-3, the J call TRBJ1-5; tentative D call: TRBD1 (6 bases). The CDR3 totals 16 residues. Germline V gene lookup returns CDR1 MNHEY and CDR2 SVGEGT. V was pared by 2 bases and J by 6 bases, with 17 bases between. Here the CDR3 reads CASSYESWRGGQPQHF. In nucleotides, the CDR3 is TGTGCCAGCAGTTACGAATCGTGGAGGGGGGGTCAGCCCCAGCATTTT.

CDR3 bases: TGTGCCAGCAGTTTTGGGCTCTACAATGAGCAGTTCTTC. As protein: CASSFGLYNEQFF. This sequence joins TRBV12-3 or TRBV12-4 and TRBJ2-1; D is unresolved. CDR3 length: 13 residues. V was clipped by 3 bases and J by 3 bases, with 6 bases between them.

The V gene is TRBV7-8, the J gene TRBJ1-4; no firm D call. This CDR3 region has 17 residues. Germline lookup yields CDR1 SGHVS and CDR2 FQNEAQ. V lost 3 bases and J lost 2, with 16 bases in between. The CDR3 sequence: CASSFTAAFRTNEKLFF. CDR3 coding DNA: TGTGCCAGCAGCTTTACCGCGGCGTTTAGGACTAATGAAAAACTGTTTTTT.

The CDR3, as DNA: TGCGCCAGCAGTCAGACTAGCGGGGGGGCAGTTACCGGGGAGCTGTTTTTT. Amino acids: CASSQTSGGAVTGELFF. The chain uses TRBV10-2 and TRBJ2-2; 14 bases align to TRBD2. The CDR3 loop spans 17 amino acids. The trim removed 5 bases at V and 5 bases at J, leaving 7 bases unmatched. The germline V gene encodes CDR1 WSHSY and CDR2 SAAADI.

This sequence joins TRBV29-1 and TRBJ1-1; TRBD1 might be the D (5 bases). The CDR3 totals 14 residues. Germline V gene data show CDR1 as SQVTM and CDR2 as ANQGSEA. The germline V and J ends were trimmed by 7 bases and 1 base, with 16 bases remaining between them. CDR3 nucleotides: TGCAGCGGGAGGGGTTTGGCGGAGAACACTGAAGCTTTCTTT. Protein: CSGRGLAENTEAFF. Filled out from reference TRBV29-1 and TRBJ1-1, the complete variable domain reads SAVISQKPSRDICQRGTSLTIQCQVDSQVTMMFWYRQQPGQSLTLIATANQGSEATYESGFVIDKFPISRPNLTFSTLTVSNMSPEDSSIYLCSGRGLAENTEAFFGQGTRLTVV.

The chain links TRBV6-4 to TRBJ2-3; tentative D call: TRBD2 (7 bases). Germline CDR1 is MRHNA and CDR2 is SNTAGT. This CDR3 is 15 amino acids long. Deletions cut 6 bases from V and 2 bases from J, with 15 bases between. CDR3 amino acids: CASSPGAGDTDTQYF. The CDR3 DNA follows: TGTGCCAGCAGCCCAGGGGCGGGGGACACAGATACGCAGTATTTT.

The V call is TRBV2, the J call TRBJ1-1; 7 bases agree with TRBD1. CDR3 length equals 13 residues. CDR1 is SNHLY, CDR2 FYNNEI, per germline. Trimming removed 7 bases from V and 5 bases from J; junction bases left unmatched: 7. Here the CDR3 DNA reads TGTGCCAGCAAGACAGGGAGTTGGACTGAAGCTTTCTTT. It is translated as CASKTGSWTEAFF.

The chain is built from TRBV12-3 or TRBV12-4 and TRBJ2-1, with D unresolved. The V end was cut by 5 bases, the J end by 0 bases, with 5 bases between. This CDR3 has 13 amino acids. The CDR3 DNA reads TGTGCCAGCAGTATCAGCTCCTACAATGAGCAGTTCTTC. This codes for CASSISSYNEQFF.

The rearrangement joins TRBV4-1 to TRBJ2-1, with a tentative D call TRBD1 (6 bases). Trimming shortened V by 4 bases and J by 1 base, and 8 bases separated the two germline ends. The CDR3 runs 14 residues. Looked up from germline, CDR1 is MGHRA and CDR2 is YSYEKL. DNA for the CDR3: TGCGCCAGCAGCCTACAGGGTTCCTACAATGAGCAGTTCTTC. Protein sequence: CASSLQGSYNEQFF.

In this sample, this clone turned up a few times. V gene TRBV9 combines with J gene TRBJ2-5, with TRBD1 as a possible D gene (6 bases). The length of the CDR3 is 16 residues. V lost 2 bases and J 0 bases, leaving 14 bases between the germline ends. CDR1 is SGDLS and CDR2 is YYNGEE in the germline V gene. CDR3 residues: CASSVGTRRYQETQYF. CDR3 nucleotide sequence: TGTGCCAGCAGCGTCGGGACACGGAGGTACCAAGAGACCCAGTACTTC. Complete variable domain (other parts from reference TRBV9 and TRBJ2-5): DSGVTQTPKHLITATGQRVTLRCSPRSGDLSVYWYQQSLDQGLQFLIQYYNGEERAKGNILERFSAQQFPDLHSELNLSSLELGDSALYFCASSVGTRRYQETQYFGPGTRLLVL.

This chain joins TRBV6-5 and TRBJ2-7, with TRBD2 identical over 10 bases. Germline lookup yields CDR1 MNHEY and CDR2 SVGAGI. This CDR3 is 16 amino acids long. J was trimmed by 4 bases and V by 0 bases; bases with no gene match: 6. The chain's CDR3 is CASSYSAASGGYEQYF. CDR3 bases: TGTGCCAGCAGTTACTCTGCCGCTAGCGGGGGATACGAGCAGTACTTC.

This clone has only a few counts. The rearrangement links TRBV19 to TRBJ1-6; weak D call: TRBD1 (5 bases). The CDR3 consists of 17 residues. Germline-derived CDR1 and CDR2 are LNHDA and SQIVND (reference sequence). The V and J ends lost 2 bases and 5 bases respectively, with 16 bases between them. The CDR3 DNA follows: TGTGCCAGTAGTATACCCTTCGGACAAGGGGATAATTCACCCCTCCACTTT. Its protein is CASSIPFGQGDNSPLHF.

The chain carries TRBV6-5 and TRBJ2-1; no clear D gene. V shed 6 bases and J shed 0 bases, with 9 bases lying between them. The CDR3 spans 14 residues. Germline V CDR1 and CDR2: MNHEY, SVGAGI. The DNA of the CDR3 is TGTGCCAGCAGAGAGGATAGCTCCTACAATGAGCAGTTCTTC. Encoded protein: CASREDSSYNEQFF.

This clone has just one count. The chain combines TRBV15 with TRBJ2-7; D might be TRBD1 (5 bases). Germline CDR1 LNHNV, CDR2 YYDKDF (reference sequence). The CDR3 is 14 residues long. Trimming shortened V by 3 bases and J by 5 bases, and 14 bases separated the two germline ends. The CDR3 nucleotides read TGTGCCACCAGCAGGGCCAGGGAAGGGGACGAGCAGTACTTC. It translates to CATSRAREGDEQYF.

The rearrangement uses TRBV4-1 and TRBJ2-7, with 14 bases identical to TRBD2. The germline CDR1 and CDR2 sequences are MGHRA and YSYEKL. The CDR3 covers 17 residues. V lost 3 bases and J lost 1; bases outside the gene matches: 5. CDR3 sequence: CASSHPGTSGGSYEQYF. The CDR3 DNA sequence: TGCGCCAGCAGCCACCCAGGGACTAGCGGGGGATCCTACGAGCAGTACTTC.

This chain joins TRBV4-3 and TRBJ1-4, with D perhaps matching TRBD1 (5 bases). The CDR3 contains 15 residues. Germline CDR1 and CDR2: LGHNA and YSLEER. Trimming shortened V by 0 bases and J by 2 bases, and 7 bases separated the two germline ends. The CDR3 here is CASSQDRGTNEKLFF. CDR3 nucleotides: TGCGCCAGCAGCCAAGATAGGGGTACTAATGAAAAACTGTTTTTT.

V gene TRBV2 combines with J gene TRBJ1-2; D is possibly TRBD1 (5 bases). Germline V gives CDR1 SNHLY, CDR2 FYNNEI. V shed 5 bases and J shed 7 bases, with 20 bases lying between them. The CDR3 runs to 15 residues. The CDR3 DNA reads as TGTGCCAGCAGTACCTTCAGGGTTTCGGAAGCTGGCTACACCTTC. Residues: CASSTFRVSEAGYTF.

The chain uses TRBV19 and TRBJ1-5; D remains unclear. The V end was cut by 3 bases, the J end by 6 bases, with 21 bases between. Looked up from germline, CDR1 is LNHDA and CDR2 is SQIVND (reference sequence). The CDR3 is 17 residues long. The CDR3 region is CASSMDVPRGSSQPQHF. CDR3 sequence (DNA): TGTGCCAGTAGTATGGACGTTCCCCGGGGATCGAGTCAGCCCCAGCATTTT.

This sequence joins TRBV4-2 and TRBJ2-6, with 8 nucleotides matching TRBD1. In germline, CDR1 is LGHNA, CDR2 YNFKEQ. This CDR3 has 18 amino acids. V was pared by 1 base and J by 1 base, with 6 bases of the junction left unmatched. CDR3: CASSQAGQGASGANVLTF. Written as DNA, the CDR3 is TGTGCCAGCAGCCAAGCTGGGCAGGGGGCATCTGGGGCCAACGTCCTGACTTTC.

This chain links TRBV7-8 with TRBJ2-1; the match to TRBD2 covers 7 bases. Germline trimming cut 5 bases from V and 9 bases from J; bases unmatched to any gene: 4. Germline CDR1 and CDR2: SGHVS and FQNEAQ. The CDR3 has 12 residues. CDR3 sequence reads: CASSLGEGEQFF. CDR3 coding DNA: TGTGCCAGCAGCCTAGGGGAGGGTGAGCAGTTCTTC.

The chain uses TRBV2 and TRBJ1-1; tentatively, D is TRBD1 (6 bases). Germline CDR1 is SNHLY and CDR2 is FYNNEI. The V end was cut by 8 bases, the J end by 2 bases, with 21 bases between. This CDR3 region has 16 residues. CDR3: CASQRGARGGNTEAFF. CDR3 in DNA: TGTGCCAGCCAGAGGGGGGCTCGCGGGGGTAACACTGAAGCTTTCTTT. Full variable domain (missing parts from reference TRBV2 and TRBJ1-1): EPEVTQTPSHQVTQMGQEVILRCVPISNHLYFYWYRQILGQKVEFLVSFYNNEISEKSEIFDDQFSVERPDGSNFTLKIRSTKLEDSAMYFCASQRGARGGNTEAFFGQGTRLTVV.

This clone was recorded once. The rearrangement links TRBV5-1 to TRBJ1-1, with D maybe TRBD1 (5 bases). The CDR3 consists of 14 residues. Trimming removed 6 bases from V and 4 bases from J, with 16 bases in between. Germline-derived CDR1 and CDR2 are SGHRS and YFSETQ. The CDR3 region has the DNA TGCGCCAGCACCCCGAGCGGGGGGTCCACTGAAGCTTTCTTT. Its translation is CASTPSGGSTEAFF.